The sequence of this T cell receptor (beta chain) was determined in a study of metastatic and nonmetastatic thyroid tumors. Study-wide background: Repertoire comparison spanned blood and tumor or nodule tissue of malignant and benign thyroid patients.

In the study's own analysis: Researchers built a distant-metastasis classifier for papillary thyroid cancer that drew on CDR3 differences across clinicopathological groups. TCRdb re-called clones via MiXCR from the PCR reads. In this record, the V and J calls reflect TCRdb's handling and not the investigators' own analysis. The sample includes roughly 25,000 clones, 20% to 25% of them seen just once. Study observations and caveats: The reported finding was significantly higher TCR beta diversity in malignant thyroid tumors relative to benign nodules, in blood and tumor.

The CDR3 spans 14 residues. Germline V gene data show CDR1 as SGHAT and CDR2 as FQNNGV. Thyroid surgery was performed in patients who had received no treatment beforehand. Comments on this clone: Its specificity is unknown. One junction end disagrees with the germline gene, perhaps due to a read error.

This receptor was identified in a male donor with papillary thyroid cancer or a benign thyroid nodule (not recorded which). Some clones in this sample may be carry-over from other donors' samples. Sequencing was carried out using blood. The chain is built from TRBV11-2 and TRBJ1-6; TRBD1 matches at 7 bases. CDR3: CASRPGQFSSHLHF. The CDR3 nucleotides are TGTGCCAGCAGACCGGGACAGTTTAGCTCACACCTCCACTTT. The whole variable domain, remainder taken from reference TRBV11-2 and TRBJ1-6, is EAGVAQSPRYKIIEKRQSVAFWCNPISGHATLYWYQQILGQGPKLLIQFQNNGVVDDSQLPKDRFSAERLKGVDSTLKIQPAKLEDSAVYLCASRPGQFSSHLHFGNGTRLTVT.